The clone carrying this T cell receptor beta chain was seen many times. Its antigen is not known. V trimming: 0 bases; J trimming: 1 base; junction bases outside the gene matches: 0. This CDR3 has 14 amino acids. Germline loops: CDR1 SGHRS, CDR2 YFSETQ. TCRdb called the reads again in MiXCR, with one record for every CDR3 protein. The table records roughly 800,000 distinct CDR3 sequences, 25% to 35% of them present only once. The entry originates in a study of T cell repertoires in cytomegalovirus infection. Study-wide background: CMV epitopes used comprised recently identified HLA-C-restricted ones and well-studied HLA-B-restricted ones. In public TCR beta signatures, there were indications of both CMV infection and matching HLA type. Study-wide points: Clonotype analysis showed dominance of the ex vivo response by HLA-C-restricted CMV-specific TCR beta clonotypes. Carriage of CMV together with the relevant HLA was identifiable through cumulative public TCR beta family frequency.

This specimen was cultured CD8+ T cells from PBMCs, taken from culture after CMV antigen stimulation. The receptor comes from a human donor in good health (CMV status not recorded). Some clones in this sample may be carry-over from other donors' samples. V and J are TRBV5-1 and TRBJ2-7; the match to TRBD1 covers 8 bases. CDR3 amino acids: CASSLGQGSYEQYV. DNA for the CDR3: TGCGCCAGCAGCTTGGGACAGGGGTCCTACGAGCAGTACGTC.